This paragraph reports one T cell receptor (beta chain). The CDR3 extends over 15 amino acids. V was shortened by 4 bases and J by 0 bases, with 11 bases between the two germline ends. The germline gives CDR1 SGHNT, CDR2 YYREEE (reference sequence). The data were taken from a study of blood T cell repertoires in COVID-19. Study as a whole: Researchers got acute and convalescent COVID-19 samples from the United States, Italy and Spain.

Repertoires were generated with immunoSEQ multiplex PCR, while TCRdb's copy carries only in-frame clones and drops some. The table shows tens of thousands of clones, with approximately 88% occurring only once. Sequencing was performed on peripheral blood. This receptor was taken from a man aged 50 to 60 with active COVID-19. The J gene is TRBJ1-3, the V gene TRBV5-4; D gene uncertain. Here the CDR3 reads CASSPGLTSGNTIYF. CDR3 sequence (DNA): TGTGCCAGCAGCCCCGGACTGACCTCTGGAAACACCATATATTTT.